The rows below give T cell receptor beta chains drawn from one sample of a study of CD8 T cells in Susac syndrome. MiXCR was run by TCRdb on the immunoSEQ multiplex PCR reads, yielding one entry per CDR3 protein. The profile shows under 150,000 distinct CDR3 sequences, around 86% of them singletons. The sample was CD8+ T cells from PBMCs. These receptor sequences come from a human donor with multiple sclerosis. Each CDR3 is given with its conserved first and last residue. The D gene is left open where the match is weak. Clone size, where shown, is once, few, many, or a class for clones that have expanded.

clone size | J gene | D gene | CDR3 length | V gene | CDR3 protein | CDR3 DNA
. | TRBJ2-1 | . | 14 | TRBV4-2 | CASSRPDAYNEQFF | TGTGCCAGCAGCCGCCCAGATGCCTACAATGAGCAGTTCTTC
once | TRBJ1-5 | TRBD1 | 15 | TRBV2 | CASRETGDSNQPQHF | TGTGCCAGCAGAGAGACAGGGGATAGCAATCAGCCCCAGCATTTT
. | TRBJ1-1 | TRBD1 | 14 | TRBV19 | CASSIDRDVSEAFF | TGTGCCAGTAGTATTGACAGGGATGTATCTGAAGCTTTCTTT
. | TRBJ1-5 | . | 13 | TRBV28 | CASSYRRREPQHF | TGTGCCAGCAGCTACAGGAGGCGGGAGCCCCAGCATTTT
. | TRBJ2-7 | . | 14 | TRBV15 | CATSITETSYEQYF | TGTGCCACCAGCATAACAGAAACCTCCTACGAGCAGTACTTC
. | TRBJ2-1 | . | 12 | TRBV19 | CASTNSYNEQFF | TGTGCCAGTACGAACAGCTACAATGAGCAGTTCTTC
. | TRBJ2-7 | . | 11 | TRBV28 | CASSPREEQYF | TGTGCCAGCAGTCCACGGGAGGAGCAGTACTTC
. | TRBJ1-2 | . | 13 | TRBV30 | CAWSVNGFLGYTF | TGTGCCTGGAGTGTAAACGGTTTTCTAGGCTACACCTTC
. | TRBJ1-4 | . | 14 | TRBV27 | CASSFGTDLGKLFF | TGTGCCAGCAGTTTTGGGACGGACCTGGGAAAACTGTTTTTT
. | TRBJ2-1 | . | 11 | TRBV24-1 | CATREDNEQFF | TGTGCCACCAGGGAAGACAATGAGCAGTTCTTC
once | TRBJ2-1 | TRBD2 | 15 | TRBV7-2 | CASSSSGANYNEQFF | TGTGCCAGCAGCTCCAGCGGGGCGAACTACAATGAGCAGTTCTTC
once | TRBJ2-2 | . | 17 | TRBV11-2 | CASSLSTSGVNTGELFF | TGTGCCAGCAGCCTATCGACCTCCGGGGTGAACACCGGGGAGCTGTTTTTT
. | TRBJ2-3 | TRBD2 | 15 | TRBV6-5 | CASSYSAGAKDTQYF | TGTGCCAGCAGTTACTCGGCGGGAGCTAAAGATACGCAGTATTTT
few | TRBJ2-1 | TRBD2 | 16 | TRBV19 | CASTAREREVGNEQFF | TGTGCCAGTACGGCTAGGGAGCGGGAGGTCGGCAATGAGCAGTTCTTC
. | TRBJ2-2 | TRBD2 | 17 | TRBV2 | CASSPTTSGRGTGELFF | TGTGCCAGCAGTCCCACGACTAGCGGGAGAGGAACCGGGGAGCTGTTTTTT
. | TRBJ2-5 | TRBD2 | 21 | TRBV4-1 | CASSQDPLAGARMRAQETQYF | TGCGCCAGCAGCCAAGACCCCCTAGCGGGGGCCCGAATGCGGGCCCAAGAGACCCAGTACTTC
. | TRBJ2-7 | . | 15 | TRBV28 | CASSLVGGGFQEQYF | TGTGCCAGCAGTCTGGTTGGTGGGGGTTTTCAAGAGCAGTACTTC
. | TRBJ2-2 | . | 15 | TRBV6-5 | CASSYGHGNTGELFF | TGTGCCAGCAGTTATGGGCACGGTAACACCGGGGAGCTGTTTTTT
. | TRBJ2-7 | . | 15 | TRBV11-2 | CASSLDRRLSYEQYF | TGTGCCAGCAGCTTAGACAGGAGACTCTCCTACGAGCAGTACTTC
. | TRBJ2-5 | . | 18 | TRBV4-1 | CASSQVETASEGEETQYF | TGCGCCAGCAGCCAAGTTGAGACCGCGTCGGAGGGAGAAGAGACCCAGTACTTC
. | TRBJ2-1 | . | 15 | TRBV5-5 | CASSLDDSGYNEQFF | TGTGCCAGCAGCTTGGATGATAGCGGCTACAATGAGCAGTTCTTC
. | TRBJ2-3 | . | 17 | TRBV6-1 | CASSELVFDGATDTQYF | TGTGCCAGCAGTGAATTGGTTTTCGACGGGGCCACAGATACGCAGTATTTT
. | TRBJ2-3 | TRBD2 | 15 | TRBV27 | CASSLGLAGPDTQYF | TGTGCCAGCAGTTTAGGACTAGCGGGGCCAGATACGCAGTATTTT
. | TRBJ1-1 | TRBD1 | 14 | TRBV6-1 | CASRLGQGTAEAFF | TGTGCCAGCAGATTGGGACAGGGAACGGCTGAAGCTTTCTTT
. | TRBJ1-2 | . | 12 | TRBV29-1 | CSVATAGDGYTF | TGCAGCGTTGCAACGGCGGGAGATGGCTACACCTTC
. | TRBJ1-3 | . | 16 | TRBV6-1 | CASSADRDISGNTIYF | TGTGCCAGCAGCGCCGATAGGGACATCTCTGGAAACACCATATATTTT
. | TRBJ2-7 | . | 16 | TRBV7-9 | CASSPFEGTDFYEQYF | TGTGCCAGCAGCCCTTTTGAAGGGACGGACTTCTACGAGCAGTACTTC
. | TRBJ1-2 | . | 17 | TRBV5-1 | CASSLLPGTEADYGYTF | TGCGCCAGCAGCTTACTCCCGGGGACCGAAGCTGACTATGGCTACACCTTC
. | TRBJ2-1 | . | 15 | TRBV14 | CASSPRLGQLDEQFF | TGTGCCAGCTCACCCAGACTCGGCCAATTGGATGAGCAGTTCTTC
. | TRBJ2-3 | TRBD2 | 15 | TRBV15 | CATSRLAGHTDTQYF | TGTGCCACCAGCAGACTAGCGGGGCACACAGATACGCAGTATTTT
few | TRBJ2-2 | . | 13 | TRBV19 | CASSILSTGELFF | TGTGCCAGTAGTATCCTTTCCACCGGGGAGCTGTTTTTT
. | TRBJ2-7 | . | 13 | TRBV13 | CASSMGPSYEQYF | TGTGCCAGCAGCATGGGGCCCTCCTACGAGCAGTACTTC
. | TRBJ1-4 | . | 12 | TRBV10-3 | CAIGSPNEKLFF | TGTGCCATCGGCAGCCCGAATGAAAAACTGTTTTTT
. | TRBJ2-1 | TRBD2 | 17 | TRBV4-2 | CASSLAAGGFSYNEQFF | TGTGCCAGCAGCCTAGCGGCGGGAGGGTTTTCATACAATGAGCAGTTCTTC
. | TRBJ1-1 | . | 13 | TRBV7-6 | CASSLDWGGVAFF | TGTGCCAGCAGCTTAGACTGGGGCGGGGTAGCTTTCTTT
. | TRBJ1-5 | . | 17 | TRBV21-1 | CASSYGPTNLGNQPQHF | TGTGCCAGCAGTTACGGCCCTACAAACTTAGGGAATCAGCCCCAGCATTTT
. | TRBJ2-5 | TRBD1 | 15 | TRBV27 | CASSHTGTGQETQYF | TGTGCCAGCAGTCACACCGGGACAGGCCAAGAGACCCAGTACTTC
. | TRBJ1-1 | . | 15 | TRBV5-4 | CASSSLLGGNTEAFF | TGTGCCAGCAGCAGTCTTTTAGGGGGTAACACTGAAGCTTTCTTT
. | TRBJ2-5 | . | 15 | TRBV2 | CASSDEDNGVETQYF | TGTGCCAGCAGTGATGAGGACAACGGTGTGGAGACCCAGTACTTC
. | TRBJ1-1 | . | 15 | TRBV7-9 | CASSSGWTPNTEAFF | TGTGCCAGCAGCTCCGGGTGGACCCCGAACACTGAAGCTTTCTTT
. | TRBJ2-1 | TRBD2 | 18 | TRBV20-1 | CSARPGLAGARPYNEQFF | TGCAGTGCCCGCCCGGGACTAGCGGGGGCGCGGCCCTACAATGAGCAGTTCTTC
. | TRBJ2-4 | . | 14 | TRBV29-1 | CSVAGVGAKNIQYF | TGCAGCGTAGCAGGGGTCGGAGCCAAAAACATTCAGTACTTC
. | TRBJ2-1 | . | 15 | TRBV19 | CASSFPAVSYNEQFF | TGTGCCAGTAGTTTCCCGGCCGTTTCCTACAATGAGCAGTTCTTC
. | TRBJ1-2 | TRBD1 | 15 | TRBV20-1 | CSARDLRGPNYDYTF | TGCAGTGCTAGAGATCTCAGGGGGCCTAACTATGACTACACCTTC
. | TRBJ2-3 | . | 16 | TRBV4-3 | CASSPTEGLLTDTQYF | TGCGCCAGCAGCCCCACGGAGGGCCTACTCACAGATACGCAGTATTTT
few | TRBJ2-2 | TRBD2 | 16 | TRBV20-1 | CSARDLGGGGPGELFF | TGCAGTGCTAGAGATTTAGGTGGCGGGGGGCCCGGGGAGCTGTTTTTT
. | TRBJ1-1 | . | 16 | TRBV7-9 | CSSSLAIGGEGTEAFF | TGTTCCAGCAGCTTAGCTATCGGGGGTGAGGGGACTGAAGCTTTCTTT
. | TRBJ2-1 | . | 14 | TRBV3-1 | CASSHGTTYNEQFF | TGTGCCAGCAGCCACGGGACCACCTACAATGAGCAGTTCTTC
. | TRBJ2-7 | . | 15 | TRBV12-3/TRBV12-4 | CASSGPGVTSYEQYF | TGTGCCAGCAGCGGCCCAGGGGTCACCTCCTACGAGCAGTACTTC
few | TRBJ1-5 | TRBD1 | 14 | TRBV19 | CASSWTGGNQPQHF | TGTGCCAGTAGTTGGACAGGGGGCAATCAGCCCCAGCATTTT
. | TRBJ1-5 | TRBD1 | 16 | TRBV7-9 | CASSGPGQGLYQPQHF | TGTGCCAGCAGCGGTCCGGGACAGGGCTTGTATCAGCCCCAGCATTTT
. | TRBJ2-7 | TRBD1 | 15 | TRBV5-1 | CASKRPGGTVNEQYF | TGCGCCAGCAAGCGGCCGGGTGGGACAGTAAACGAGCAGTACTTC
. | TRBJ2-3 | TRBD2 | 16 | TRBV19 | CASSPGLALLLDTQYF | TGTGCCAGTAGTCCCGGACTAGCGCTATTACTGGATACGCAGTATTTT
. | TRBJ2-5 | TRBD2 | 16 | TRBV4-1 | CASSQKDGREGETQYF | TGCGCCAGCAGCCAAAAAGATGGCAGGGAGGGAGAGACCCAGTACTTC